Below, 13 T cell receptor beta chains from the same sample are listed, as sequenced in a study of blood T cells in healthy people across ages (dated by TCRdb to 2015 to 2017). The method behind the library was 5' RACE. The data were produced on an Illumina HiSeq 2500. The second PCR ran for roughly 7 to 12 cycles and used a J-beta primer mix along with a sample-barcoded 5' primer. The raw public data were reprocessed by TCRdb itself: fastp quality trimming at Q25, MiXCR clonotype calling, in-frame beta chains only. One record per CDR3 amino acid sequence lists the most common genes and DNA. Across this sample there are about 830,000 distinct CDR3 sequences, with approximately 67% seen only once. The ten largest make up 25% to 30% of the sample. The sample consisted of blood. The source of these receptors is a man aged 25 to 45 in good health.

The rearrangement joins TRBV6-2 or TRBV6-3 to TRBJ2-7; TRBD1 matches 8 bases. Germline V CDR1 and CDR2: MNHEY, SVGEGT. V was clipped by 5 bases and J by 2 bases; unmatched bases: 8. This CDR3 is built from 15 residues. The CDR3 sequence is CASSTSGTGPYEQYF. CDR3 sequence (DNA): TGTGCCAGCAGTACCTCCGGGACAGGACCCTACGAGCAGTACTTC.

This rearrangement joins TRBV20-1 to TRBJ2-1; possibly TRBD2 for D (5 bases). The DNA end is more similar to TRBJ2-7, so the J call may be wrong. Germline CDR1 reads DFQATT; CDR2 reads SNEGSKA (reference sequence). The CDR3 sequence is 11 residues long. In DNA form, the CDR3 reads TGCAGTGCTAGAACGGCGGGCGAGCAGTACTTC. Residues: CSARTAGEQYF.

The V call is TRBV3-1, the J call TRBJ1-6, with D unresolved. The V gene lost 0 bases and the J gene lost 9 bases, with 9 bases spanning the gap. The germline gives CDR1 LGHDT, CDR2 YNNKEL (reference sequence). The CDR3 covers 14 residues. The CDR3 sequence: CASSQESWGSPLHF. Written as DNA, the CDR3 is TGTGCCAGCAGCCAAGAATCATGGGGTTCACCCCTCCACTTT.

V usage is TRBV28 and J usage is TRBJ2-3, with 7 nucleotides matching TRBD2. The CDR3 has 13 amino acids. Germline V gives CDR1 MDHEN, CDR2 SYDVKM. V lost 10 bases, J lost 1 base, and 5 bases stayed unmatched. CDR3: CAIASGGTDTQYF. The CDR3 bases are TGTGCCATAGCAAGCGGGGGCACAGATACGCAGTATTTT.

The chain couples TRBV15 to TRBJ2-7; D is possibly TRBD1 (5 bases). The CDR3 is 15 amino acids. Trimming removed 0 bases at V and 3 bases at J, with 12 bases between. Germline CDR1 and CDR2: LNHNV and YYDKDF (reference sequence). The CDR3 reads CATSRDQGGFYEQYF. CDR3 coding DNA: TGTGCCACCAGCAGAGATCAGGGCGGCTTCTACGAGCAGTACTTC.

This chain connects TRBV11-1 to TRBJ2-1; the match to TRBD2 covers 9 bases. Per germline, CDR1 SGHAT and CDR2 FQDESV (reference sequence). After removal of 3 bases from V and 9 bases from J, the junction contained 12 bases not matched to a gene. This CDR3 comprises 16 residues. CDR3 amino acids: CASSFSARSGGGEQFF. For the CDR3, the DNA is TGTGCCAGCAGCTTTTCCGCCCGTAGCGGGGGCGGTGAGCAGTTCTTC.

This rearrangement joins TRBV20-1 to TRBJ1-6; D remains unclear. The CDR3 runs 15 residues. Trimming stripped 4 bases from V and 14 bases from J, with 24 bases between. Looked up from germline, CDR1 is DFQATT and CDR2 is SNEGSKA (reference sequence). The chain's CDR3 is CSANHGGTLLSSLHF. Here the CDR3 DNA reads TGCAGTGCTAACCATGGCGGAACACTCCTATCATCCCTCCACTTT.

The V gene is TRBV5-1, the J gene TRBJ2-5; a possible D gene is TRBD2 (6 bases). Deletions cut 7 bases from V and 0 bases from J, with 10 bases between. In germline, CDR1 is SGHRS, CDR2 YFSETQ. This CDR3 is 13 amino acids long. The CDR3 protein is CASWAGYQETQYF. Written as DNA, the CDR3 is TGCGCCAGCTGGGCGGGGTACCAAGAGACCCAGTACTTC.

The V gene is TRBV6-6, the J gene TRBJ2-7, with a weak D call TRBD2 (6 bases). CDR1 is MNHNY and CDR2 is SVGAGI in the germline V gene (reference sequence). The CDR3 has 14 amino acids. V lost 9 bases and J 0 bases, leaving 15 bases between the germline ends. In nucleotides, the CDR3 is TGTGCCAGTTATGAGGGAGGTAGCTCCTACGAGCAGTACTTC. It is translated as CASYEGGSSYEQYF.

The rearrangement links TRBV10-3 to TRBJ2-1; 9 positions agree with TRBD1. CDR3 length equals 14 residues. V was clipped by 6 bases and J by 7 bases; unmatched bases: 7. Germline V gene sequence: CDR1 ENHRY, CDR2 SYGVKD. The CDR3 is CAISRDRAGNEQFF. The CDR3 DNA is TGTGCCATCAGCCGGGACAGGGCGGGAAATGAGCAGTTCTTC.

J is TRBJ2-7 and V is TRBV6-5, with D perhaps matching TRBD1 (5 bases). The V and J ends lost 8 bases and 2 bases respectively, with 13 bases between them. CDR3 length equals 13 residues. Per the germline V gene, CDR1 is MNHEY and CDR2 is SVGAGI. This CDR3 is CASSDRPTYEQYF. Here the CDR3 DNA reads TGTGCCAGCTCAGACAGACCTACCTACGAGCAGTACTTC.

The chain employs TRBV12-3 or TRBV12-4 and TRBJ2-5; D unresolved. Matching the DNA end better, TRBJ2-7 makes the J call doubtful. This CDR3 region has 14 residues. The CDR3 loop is CASSLAQAYDEQYF. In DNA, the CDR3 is TGTGCCAGCAGTTTAGCGCAAGCCTACGACGAGCAGTACTTC.

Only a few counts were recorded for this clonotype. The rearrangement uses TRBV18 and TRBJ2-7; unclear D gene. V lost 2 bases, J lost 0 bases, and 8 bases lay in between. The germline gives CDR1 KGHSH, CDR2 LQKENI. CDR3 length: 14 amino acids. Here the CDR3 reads CASSPGSSSYEQYF. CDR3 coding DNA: TGTGCCAGCTCACCAGGTTCGAGCTCCTACGAGCAGTACTTC.